Each of the 28 T cell receptor beta chains below was sequenced from the same sample in a study of control samples from healthy donors and cancer patients. Produced via immunoSEQ multiplex PCR; TCRdb's table is partial and in-frame only. The sample carries roughly 130,000 clones, about 93% recorded once. The sequencing sample was made of PBMCs. The receptors stem from a man in his forties or fifties with head and neck cancer.

Regarding this clone: Distinct nucleotide sequences in the sample also encode this CDR3. The CDR3 here is CAWTRTANTEAFF. CDR3 nucleotide sequence: TGTGCCTGGACTAGAACAGCAAACACTGAAGCTTTCTTT. This chain uses TRBV30 with TRBJ1-1; D is ambiguous. The CDR3 totals 13 residues. Germline V gene sequence: CDR1 GTSNPN, CDR2 SVGIG (reference sequence). V shed 4 bases and J shed 2 bases, with 11 bases lying between them. Full variable domain (remainder filled in from reference TRBV30 and TRBJ1-1): SQTIHQWPATLVQPVGSPLSLECTVEGTSNPNLYWYRQAAGRGLQLLFYSVGIGQISSEVPQNLSASRPQDRQFILSSKKLLLSDSGFYLCAWTRTANTEAFFGQGTRLTVV.

A single count supports this clone. The chain recombines TRBV14 with TRBJ2-7; 9 bases map to TRBD1. The ends lost 8 bases at V and 2 bases at J; junction bases unmatched: 7. From germline, CDR1 is SGHDN and CDR2 FVKESK. The CDR3 extends over 14 amino acids. The CDR3 sequence: CASSAGTGTYEQYF. Here the CDR3 DNA reads TGTGCCAGCTCCGCCGGGACAGGGACCTACGAGCAGTACTTC.

The gene calls are TRBV27 and TRBJ2-5, with D possibly called TRBD1 or TRBD2 (5 bases each). Germline loops: CDR1 MNHEY, CDR2 SMNVEV (reference sequence). There are 15 residues in the CDR3. V lost 4 bases and J 1 base, leaving 13 bases between the germline ends. The CDR3 DNA follows: TGTGCCAGCAGTTCTGGGGGATATCCCCAAGAGACCCAGTACTTC. It is translated as CASSSGGYPQETQYF.

This clone showed up just once. J is TRBJ2-5 and V is TRBV27, with a tentative D call TRBD1 (6 bases). The CDR3 runs to 12 residues. V was trimmed by 2 bases and J by 7 bases, leaving 8 bases between them. Germline V CDR1 and CDR2: MNHEY, SMNVEV (reference sequence). The CDR3 loop is CASSLEGGTQYF. As DNA, the CDR3 is TGTGCCAGCAGTTTAGAAGGGGGGACCCAGTACTTC.

This sequence joins TRBV4-3 and TRBJ1-1; D might be TRBD1 (6 bases). The CDR3 is 14 amino acids. Trimming shortened V by 5 bases and J by 3 bases, and 13 bases separated the two germline ends. Germline V gives CDR1 LGHNA, CDR2 YSLEER. CDR3 coding DNA: TGCGCCAGCAGCACAGGGACATCTGACACTGAAGCTTTCTTT. This gives the protein CASSTGTSDTEAFF.

Only one count was recorded for this clone. The gene calls are TRBV7-2 and TRBJ2-1, with 8 bases identical to TRBD1. V shed 5 bases, J shed 12 bases, and the junction held 9 bases outside the gene matches. This CDR3 comprises 13 residues. Germline loops: CDR1 SGHTA, CDR2 FQGNSA. CDR3 DNA: TGTGCCAGCAGCCCGGACACAGGGGGAGGGCAGTTCTTC. The encoded protein is CASSPDTGGGQFF.

The chain's CDR3 is CASSKSLGRTEQYF. The CDR3 DNA is TGTGCCAGCAGCAAGTCGCTGGGTAGGACCGAGCAGTACTTC. This chain links TRBV21-1 with TRBJ2-7. TRBV21-1 is classified as a pseudogene. This CDR3 contains 14 residues.

The chain has TRBV5-6 and TRBJ2-1; 8 bases map to TRBD1. The ends lost 3 bases at V and 5 bases at J; junction bases unmatched: 4. From germline, CDR1 is SGHDT and CDR2 YYEEEE. The CDR3 spans 14 residues. CDR3 sequence (DNA): TGTGCCAGCAGCTGGGGGACAGGTAACAATGAGCAGTTCTTC. Encoded protein: CASSWGTGNNEQFF.

The V call is TRBV30, the J call TRBJ1-1, with D unclear. The CDR3 has 12 amino acids. Germline CDR1 GTSNPN, CDR2 SVGIG (reference sequence). V lost 1 base and J lost 1, with 4 bases in between. In DNA form, the CDR3 reads TGTGCCTGGAGTGCTGGGAACACTGAAGCTTTCTTT. It codes for CAWSAGNTEAFF.

The V call is TRBV19, the J call TRBJ1-2; D might be TRBD1 (5 bases). The germline V gene encodes CDR1 LNHDA and CDR2 SQIVND (reference sequence). CDR3 length: 16 amino acids. V lost 6 bases to trimming and J lost 0 bases, with 17 bases between them. CDR3 protein: CASSILGGSSNYGYTF. The CDR3 DNA reads TGTGCCAGTAGCATACTCGGGGGGTCTTCTAACTATGGCTACACCTTC.

The sample holds a few counts of this clone. V and J are TRBV20-1 and TRBJ1-2; D is undetermined. Trimming pared 1 base from V and 10 bases from J, leaving 7 bases between. Germline V gene sequence: CDR1 DFQATT, CDR2 SNEGSKA (reference sequence). The CDR3 extends over 10 amino acids. CDR3 nucleotides: TGCAGTGCTAGAGTCTGGTCCTACACCTTC. Its translation is CSARVWSYTF.

V and J are TRBV18 and TRBJ2-4; no clear D gene. Trimming left V 2 bases short and J 1 base short, with 6 bases between. The CDR3 extends over 14 amino acids. Germline V gene data show CDR1 as KGHSH and CDR2 as LQKENI. The CDR3 spells CASSPDTAKNIQYF. In nucleotides, the CDR3 is TGTGCCAGCTCACCAGACACGGCCAAAAACATTCAGTACTTC. The variable domain in full, with the rest retrieved from reference TRBV18 and TRBJ2-4, is NAGVMQNPRHLVRRRGQEARLRCSPMKGHSHVYWYRQLPEEGLKFMVYLQKENIIDESGMPKERFSAEFPKEGPSILRIQQVVRGDSAAYFCASSPDTAKNIQYFGAGTRLSVL.

The chain employs TRBV6-5 and TRBJ2-1; D is ambiguous. Germline-derived CDR1 and CDR2 are MNHEY and SVGAGI. Trimming shortened V by 6 bases and J by 5 bases, and 8 bases separated the two germline ends. This CDR3 contains 12 residues. The CDR3 bases are TGTGCCAGCAGCCACCCCGACAATGAGCAGTTCTTC. It yields the protein CASSHPDNEQFF.

The chain has TRBV7-9 and TRBJ2-3; TRBD2 matches 7 bases. Germline CDR1 is SEHNR and CDR2 is FQNEAQ (reference sequence). V was pared by 1 base and J by 0 bases, with 7 bases of the junction left unmatched. The CDR3 loop spans 17 amino acids. This CDR3 reads CASSLVSGEPSTDTQYF. The CDR3, as DNA: TGTGCCAGCAGCTTAGTAAGCGGGGAGCCTAGCACAGATACGCAGTATTTT. The full variable domain, with the rest looked up from reference TRBV7-9 and TRBJ2-3, is DTGVSQNPRHKITKRGQNVTFRCDPISEHNRLYWYRQTLGQGPEFLTYFQNEAQLEKSRLLSDRFSAERPKGSFSTLEIQRTEQGDSAMYLCASSLVSGEPSTDTQYFGPGTRLTVL.

The chain couples TRBV24-1 to TRBJ1-2; no firm D call. Germline loops: CDR1 KGHDR, CDR2 SFDVKD. V lost 3 bases to trimming and J lost 8 bases, with 9 bases between them. This CDR3 spans 12 amino acids. CDR3 nucleotide sequence: TGTGCCACCAGTGATCCTTACCAGGGCTACACCTTC. Residues: CATSDPYQGYTF.

The CDR3 protein is CASSPGPLTEAFF. DNA for the CDR3: TGTGCCAGCAGTCCGGGACCGCTCACTGAAGCTTTCTTT. The V gene is TRBV12-3 or TRBV12-4, the J gene TRBJ1-1; D is possibly TRBD1 (5 bases). The germline V and J ends were trimmed by 5 bases and 4 bases, with 11 bases remaining between them. This CDR3 region has 13 residues.

The chain carries TRBV15 and TRBJ2-3; possibly TRBD1 for D (5 bases). The V gene's germline CDR1 is LNHNV and CDR2 YYDKDF (reference sequence). This CDR3 has 17 amino acids. The ends were cut back, 3 bases at V and 5 bases at J, with 21 bases in the middle. This CDR3 reads CATSRPWTSRSKDTQYF. CDR3 in DNA: TGTGCCACCAGCAGGCCCTGGACATCTCGGAGTAAAGATACGCAGTATTTT. Based on the CDR3 plus reference TRBV15 and TRBJ2-3, the full variable domain is DAMVIQNPRYQVTQFGKPVTLSCSQTLNHNVMYWYQQKSSQAPKLLFHYYDKDFNNEADTPDNFQSRRPNTSFCFLDIRSPGLGDTAMYLCATSRPWTSRSKDTQYFGPGTRLTVL.

The chain joins TRBV2 to TRBJ1-2; unclear D gene. Looked up from germline, CDR1 is SNHLY and CDR2 is FYNNEI. The CDR3 sequence is 13 residues long. Trimming left V 2 bases short and J 2 bases short, with 6 bases between. CDR3 DNA sequence: TGTGCCAGCAGTGAAACGGGGAACTATGGCTACACCTTC. Translated, it gives CASSETGNYGYTF.

In this sample, this clone turned up once. This rearrangement joins TRBV7-9 to TRBJ2-5; D uncertain. V gave up 7 bases and J gave up 3 bases, with 15 bases separating them. The CDR3 is 14 residues long. CDR1 SEHNR and CDR2 FQNEAQ come from the germline V gene (reference sequence). In DNA form, the CDR3 reads TGTGCCAGCACCTCCCCCCCGGTGGAAGAGACCCAGTACTTC. Encoded protein: CASTSPPVEETQYF.

V gene TRBV5-1 combines with J gene TRBJ1-2, with D possibly matching TRBD1 (6 bases). CDR3 length equals 16 residues. The germline V gene encodes CDR1 SGHRS and CDR2 YFSETQ. V lost 0 bases and J lost 3, with 15 bases in between. CDR3 sequence (DNA): TGCGCCAGCAGCTTGGCCTCAGGGGACCTCTACTATGGCTACACCTTC. This codes for CASSLASGDLYYGYTF.

The chain employs TRBV28 and TRBJ2-4; D is tentatively TRBD1 or TRBD2 (5 bases each). CDR3 length: 15 residues. The germline gives CDR1 MDHEN, CDR2 SYDVKM. The V and J ends lost 5 bases and 3 bases respectively, with 14 bases between them. The CDR3 coding sequence is TGTGCCAGCAGTATGGGACCCGCGGTCAAAAACATTCAGTACTTC. This gives the protein CASSMGPAVKNIQYF.

The chain has TRBV4-1 and TRBJ2-3; 7 nucleotides match TRBD2. In germline, CDR1 is MGHRA, CDR2 YSYEKL. V dropped 4 bases and J dropped 0; count of bases not matched to a gene: 10. This CDR3 spans 17 amino acids. The CDR3 DNA sequence: TGCGCCAGCAGCCCCCGTGGGGGGGGGTCTAGCACAGATACGCAGTATTTT. Amino acids: CASSPRGGGSSTDTQYF.

The chain joins TRBV6-6 to TRBJ1-4; 9 bases are shared with TRBD1. Per the germline V gene, CDR1 is MNHNY and CDR2 is SVGAGI (reference sequence). CDR3 length equals 17 residues. The V and J ends lost 5 bases and 4 bases, in that order; junction bases with no gene match: 11. The CDR3 DNA is TGTGCCAGCAGTCACACAGGGGGCGCGTCCTTTAATGAAAAACTGTTTTTT. It is translated as CASSHTGGASFNEKLFF.

The V gene is TRBV7-2, the J gene TRBJ1-3, with a weak D call TRBD1 (5 bases). CDR3 size: 14 residues. V lost 5 bases, J lost 0 bases, and 8 bases lay in between. Germline assignment: CDR1 SGHTA and CDR2 FQGNSA. The CDR3 loop reads CASSPGTSGNTIYF. CDR3 nucleotide sequence: TGTGCCAGCAGCCCAGGGACCTCTGGAAACACCATATATTTT.

The chain recombines TRBV29-1 with TRBJ1-5, with D unresolved. The CDR3 loop spans 13 amino acids. Germline lookup yields CDR1 SQVTM and CDR2 ANQGSEA. The V gene lost 6 bases and the J gene lost 3 bases, with 12 bases spanning the gap. CDR3 DNA sequence: TGCAGCGTAGGAGGCACTTCCAATCAGCCCCAGCATTTT. It codes for CSVGGTSNQPQHF.

The J gene is TRBJ1-1, the V gene TRBV30; D is unresolved. The CDR3 loop spans 13 amino acids. The ends were cut back, 2 bases at V and 2 bases at J, with 9 bases in the middle. CDR1 GTSNPN and CDR2 SVGIG come from the germline V gene (reference sequence). The DNA for the CDR3 is TGTGCCTGGAGTAAACACCCCAACACTGAAGCTTTCTTT. This gives the protein CAWSKHPNTEAFF.

The chain uses TRBV7-2 and TRBJ1-2; D gene unclear. This CDR3 contains 14 residues. Trimming took 0 bases from V and 1 from J, leaving 6 bases between them. In germline, CDR1 is SGHTA, CDR2 FQGNSA. This CDR3 reads CASSLASGNYGYTF. CDR3 nucleotides: TGTGCCAGCAGCTTAGCGTCGGGTAACTATGGCTACACCTTC.

The chain combines TRBV3-1 (or the pseudogene TRBV3-2) with TRBJ1-1; D is uncertain. CDR1 and CDR2 from the germline V gene are LGHDT and YNNKEL (reference sequence). The CDR3 has 13 amino acids. V was pared by 0 bases and J by 4 bases, with 6 bases between. The CDR3 nucleotides are TGTGCCAGCAGCCAAGACGTGAGCACTGAAGCTTTCTTT. It translates to CASSQDVSTEAFF.